This T cell receptor beta chain was recorded in a study of response to subunit inactivated influenza vaccine. TCRdb re-called the RT-PCR reads with MiXCR, one entry per CDR3 protein. The table includes about 540,000 distinct CDR3 sequences, roughly 23% detected once. This CDR3 comprises 15 residues. V was trimmed by 6 bases and J by 7 bases, leaving 18 bases between them. Overall study findings and caveats: Only a handful of new T cells, the authors suggested, are recruited with each seasonal influenza vaccination.

This clonotype was recorded at least ten times. Its antigen is not known. These data were likewise used in another study, on T cells expressing NK-cell markers. From that study: The authors made TCR beta cDNA libraries by 5'RACE template switching. This switching added a universal primer site and UMIs.

This TCR derives from a man between 50 and 59 years old who received an inactivated influenza vaccine. The chain links TRBV12-3 or TRBV12-4 to TRBJ1-4, with D tentatively TRBD1 (6 bases). Sequenced here: CD4+ T cells sorted from PBMCs, sampled roughly 12 days after vaccination. CDR3 sequence reads: CASREGGYVSEKLFF. CDR3 nucleotides: TGTGCCAGCAGAGAAGGGGGGTATGTTAGTGAAAAACTGTTTTTT.